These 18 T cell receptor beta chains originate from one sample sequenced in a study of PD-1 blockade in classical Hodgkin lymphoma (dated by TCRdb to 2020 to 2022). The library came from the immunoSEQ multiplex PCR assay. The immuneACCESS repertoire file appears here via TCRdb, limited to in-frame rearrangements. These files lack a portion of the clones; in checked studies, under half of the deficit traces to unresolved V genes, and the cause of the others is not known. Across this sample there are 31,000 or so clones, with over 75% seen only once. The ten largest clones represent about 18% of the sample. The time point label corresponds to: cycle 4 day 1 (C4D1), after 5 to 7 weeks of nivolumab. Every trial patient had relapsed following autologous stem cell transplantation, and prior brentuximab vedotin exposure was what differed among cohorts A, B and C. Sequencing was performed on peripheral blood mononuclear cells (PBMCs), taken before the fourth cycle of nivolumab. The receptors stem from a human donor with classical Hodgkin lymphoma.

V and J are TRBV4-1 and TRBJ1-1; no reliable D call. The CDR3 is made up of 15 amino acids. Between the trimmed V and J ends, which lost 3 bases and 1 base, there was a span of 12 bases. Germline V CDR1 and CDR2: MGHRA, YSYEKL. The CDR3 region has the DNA TGCGCCAGCAGCCATGGACGGGATTGGAACACTGAAGCTTTCTTT. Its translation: CASSHGRDWNTEAFF.

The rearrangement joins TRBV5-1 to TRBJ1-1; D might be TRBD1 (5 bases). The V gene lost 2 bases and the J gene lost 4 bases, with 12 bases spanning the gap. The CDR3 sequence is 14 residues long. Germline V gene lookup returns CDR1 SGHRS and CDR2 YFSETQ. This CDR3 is CASSFGGLGTEAFF. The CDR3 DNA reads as TGCGCCAGCAGCTTCGGGGGGTTGGGCACTGAAGCTTTCTTT. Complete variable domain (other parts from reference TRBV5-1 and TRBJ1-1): KAGVTQTPRYLIKTRGQQVTLSCSPISGHRSVSWYQQTPGQGLQFLFEYFSETQRNKGNFPGRFSGRQFSNSRSEMNVSTLELGDSALYLCASSFGGLGTEAFFGQGTRLTVV.

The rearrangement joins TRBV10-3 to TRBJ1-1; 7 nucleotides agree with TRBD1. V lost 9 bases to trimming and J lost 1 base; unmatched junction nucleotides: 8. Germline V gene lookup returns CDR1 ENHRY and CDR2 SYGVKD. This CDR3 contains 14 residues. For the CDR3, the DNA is TGTGCCATTGCTCGGACAGGAAAGAACACTGAAGCTTTCTTT. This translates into CAIARTGKNTEAFF.

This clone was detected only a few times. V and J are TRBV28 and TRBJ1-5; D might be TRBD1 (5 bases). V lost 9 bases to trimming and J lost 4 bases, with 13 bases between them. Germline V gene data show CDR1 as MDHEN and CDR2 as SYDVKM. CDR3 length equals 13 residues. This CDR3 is CASRDVGNQPQHF. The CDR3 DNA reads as TGTGCCAGTCGGGACGTTGGGAATCAGCCCCAGCATTTT.

The CDR3 sequence is CASRGPGYNEQFF. For the CDR3, the DNA is TGTGCCAGCAGGGGGCCAGGGTACAATGAGCAGTTCTTC. The rearrangement joins TRBV28 to TRBJ2-1, with D perhaps TRBD1 (5 bases). The V and J ends lost 6 bases and 4 bases respectively, with 10 bases between them. Germline V CDR1 and CDR2: MDHEN, SYDVKM. This CDR3 is built from 13 residues.

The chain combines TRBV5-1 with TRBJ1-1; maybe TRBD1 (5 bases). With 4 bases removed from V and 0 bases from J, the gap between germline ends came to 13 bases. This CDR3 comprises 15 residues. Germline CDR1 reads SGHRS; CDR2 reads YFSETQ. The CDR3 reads CASSPRQSVNTEAFF. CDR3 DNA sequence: TGCGCCAGCAGCCCCCGACAGTCCGTGAACACTGAAGCTTTCTTT. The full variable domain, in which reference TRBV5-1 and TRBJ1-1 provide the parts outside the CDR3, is KAGVTQTPRYLIKTRGQQVTLSCSPISGHRSVSWYQQTPGQGLQFLFEYFSETQRNKGNFPGRFSGRQFSNSRSEMNVSTLELGDSALYLCASSPRQSVNTEAFFGQGTRLTVV.

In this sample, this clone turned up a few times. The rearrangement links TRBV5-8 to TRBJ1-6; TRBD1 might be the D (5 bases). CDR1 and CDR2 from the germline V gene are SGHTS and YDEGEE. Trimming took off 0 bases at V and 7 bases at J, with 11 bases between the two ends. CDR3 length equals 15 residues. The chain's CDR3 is CASSLGQGGNSPLHF. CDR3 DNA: TGTGCCAGCAGCTTGGGCCAGGGAGGGAATTCACCCCTCCACTTT.

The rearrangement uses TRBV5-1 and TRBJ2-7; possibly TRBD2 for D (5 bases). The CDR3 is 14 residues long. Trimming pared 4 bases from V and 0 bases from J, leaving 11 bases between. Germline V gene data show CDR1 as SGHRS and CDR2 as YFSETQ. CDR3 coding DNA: TGCGCCAGCAGCCTGAGGAGGTCCTCCTACGAGCAGTACTTC. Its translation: CASSLRRSSYEQYF.

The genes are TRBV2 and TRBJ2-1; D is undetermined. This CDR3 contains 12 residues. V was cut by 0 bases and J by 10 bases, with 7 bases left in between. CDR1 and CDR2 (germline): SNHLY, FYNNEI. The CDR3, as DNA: TGTGCCAGCAGTGAAGCCTGGGGAGAGCAGTTCTTC. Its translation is CASSEAWGEQFF.

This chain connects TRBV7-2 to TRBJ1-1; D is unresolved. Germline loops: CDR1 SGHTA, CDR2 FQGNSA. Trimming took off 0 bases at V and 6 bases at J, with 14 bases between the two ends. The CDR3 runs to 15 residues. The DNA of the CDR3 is TGTGCCAGCAGCTTAGCGCGCAACTGGGCGGCTGAAGCTTTCTTT. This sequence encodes CASSLARNWAAEAFF.

Here the CDR3 reads CASSREDRGLQPQHF. Here the CDR3 DNA reads TGCGCCAGCAGCCGAGAGGACAGGGGTTTGCAGCCCCAGCATTTT. The chain links TRBV4-1 to TRBJ1-5; the match to TRBD1 covers 9 bases. Germline values: CDR1 MGHRA, CDR2 YSYEKL. Losses at the gene ends were 4 bases for V and 7 bases for J; bases not matched to a gene: 8. This CDR3 has 15 residues.

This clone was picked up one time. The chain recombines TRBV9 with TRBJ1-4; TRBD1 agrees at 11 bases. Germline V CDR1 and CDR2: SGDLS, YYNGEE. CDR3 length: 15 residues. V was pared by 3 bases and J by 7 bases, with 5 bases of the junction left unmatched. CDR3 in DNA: TGTGCCAGCAGCGCCCAGGGACAGGGGGGTGAAAAACTGTTTTTT. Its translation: CASSAQGQGGEKLFF.

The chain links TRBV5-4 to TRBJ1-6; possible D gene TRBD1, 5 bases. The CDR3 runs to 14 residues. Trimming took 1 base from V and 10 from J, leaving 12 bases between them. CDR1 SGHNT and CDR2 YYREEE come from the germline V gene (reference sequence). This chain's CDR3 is CASSLQWGRSPLHF. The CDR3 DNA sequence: TGTGCCAGCAGCTTGCAGTGGGGGAGATCACCCCTCCACTTT.

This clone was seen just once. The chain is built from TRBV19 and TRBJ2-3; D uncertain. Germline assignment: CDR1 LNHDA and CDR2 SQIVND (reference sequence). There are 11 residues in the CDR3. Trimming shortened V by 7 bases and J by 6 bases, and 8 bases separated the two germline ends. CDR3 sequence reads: CASNHGDTQYF. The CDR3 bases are TGTGCCAGTAATCACGGTGATACGCAGTATTTT.

CDR3 nucleotide sequence: TGTGCCAGCAGCCAGGGGGGGGCTAGCGTACAAGAGACCCAGTACTTC. This sequence encodes CASSQGGASVQETQYF. The chain has TRBV4-2 and TRBJ2-5; maybe TRBD2 (7 bases). The CDR3 loop spans 16 amino acids. The V and J ends lost 3 bases and 2 bases respectively, with 16 bases between them. Germline values: CDR1 LGHNA, CDR2 YNFKEQ.

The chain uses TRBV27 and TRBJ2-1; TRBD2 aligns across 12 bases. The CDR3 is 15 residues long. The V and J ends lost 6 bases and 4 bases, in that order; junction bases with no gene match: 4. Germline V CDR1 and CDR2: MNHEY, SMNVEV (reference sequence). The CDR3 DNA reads TGTGCCAGCAGAACCGGGACTAGCGGGTACAATGAGCAGTTCTTC. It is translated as CASRTGTSGYNEQFF.

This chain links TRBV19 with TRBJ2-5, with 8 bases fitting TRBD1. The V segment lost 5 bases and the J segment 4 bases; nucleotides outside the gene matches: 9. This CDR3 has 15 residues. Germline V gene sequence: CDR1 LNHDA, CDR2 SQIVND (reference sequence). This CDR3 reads CASSSTTGGGETQYF. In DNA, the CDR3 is TGTGCCAGTAGTTCAACAACAGGGGGTGGAGAGACCCAGTACTTC.

CDR3 nucleotides: TGTGCCAGCAGCTTGGGGGCCTACGAGCAGTACGTC. Encoded protein: CASSLGAYEQYV. The chain carries TRBV5-6 and TRBJ2-7; D is ambiguous. The V end was cut by 0 bases, the J end by 2 bases, with 3 bases between. This CDR3 region has 12 residues. Germline values: CDR1 SGHDT, CDR2 YYEEEE.